Below, one T cell receptor (beta chain) is given with its context. Its antigen remains unidentified. CDR3 and TCR beta VDJ profiling relied on genomic DNA as the template. TCRdb independently ran MiXCR on the reads; one entry per CDR3 protein. Here the sample spans about 170,000 distinct CDR3 sequences, approximately 44% being singletons. These data belong to a study of CD8+CD57+ T cells in acquired aplastic anemia. Study-level points and caveats: A significant difference in CD8+ Simpson's diversity between patients and controls was not found.

This receptor was obtained from a human donor in good health. The sample was sorted CD4+, CD8+, or CD8+CD57+ T cells (not recorded which) from PBMCs.

The DNA of the CDR3 is TGCGCCAGCAGTAAGACCGGTTCCGAGAACACTGAAGCTTTCTTT. Translating gives CASSKTGSENTEAFF. This chain joins TRBV5-1 and TRBJ1-1, with no clear D. The V and J ends lost 5 bases and 1 base respectively, with 15 bases between them. CDR3 length equals 15 residues. CDR1 is SGHRS and CDR2 is YFSETQ in the germline V gene.